Listed below are T cell receptor beta chains from one sample, sequenced in a study of breast tumors, draining lymph nodes, adjacent tissues. TCRdb reprocessed the multiplex PCR reads with MiXCR, giving one entry per CDR3 protein. Seen here are under 85,000 distinct CDR3 sequences, about 21% observed once, and the top ten hold about 2.4%. Sequences were obtained from axillary lymph node tissue. These receptors were obtained from a female donor with breast cancer. Some clones in this sample may be carry-over from other donors' samples. CDR3s include the opening cysteine and the closing phenylalanine or tryptophan. Each record gives: clone size, D gene, V gene, J gene, CDR3 length, CDR3 DNA, CDR3 protein. A D gene is named only where the DNA matches it firmly. Clone size is not always given. Where it is, it says once, few, many or a class for expanded clones.

clone_size: many; d_call: TRBD1; v_call: TRBV12-3/TRBV12-4; j_call: TRBJ2-7; cdr3_length: 13; cdr3_nt: TGTGCCAGCAGTTTAAATACCGGGACAGATTTTGGCTTC; cdr3_aa: CASSLNTGTDFGF
clone_size: few; d_call: TRBD2; v_call: TRBV6-2/TRBV6-3; j_call: TRBJ2-1; cdr3_length: 18; cdr3_nt: TGTGCCAGCAGTTACGTTTCCGGGGGACTAGCAGACGACAATGAGCAGTTCTTC; cdr3_aa: CASSYVSGGLADDNEQFF
clone_size: .; d_call: .; v_call: TRBV28; j_call: TRBJ2-7; cdr3_length: 15; cdr3_nt: TGTGCCAGCAGGAGCCTAGACAGGCTATCCTACGGGCAGTACTTC; cdr3_aa: CASRSLDRLSYGQYF
clone_size: many; d_call: .; v_call: TRBV14; j_call: TRBJ2-1; cdr3_length: 11; cdr3_nt: TGTGCCAGCAGCCAGCGGAGTGAGCAGTTCTTC; cdr3_aa: CASSQRSEQFF
clone_size: many; d_call: TRBD2; v_call: TRBV7-2; j_call: TRBJ2-1; cdr3_length: 15; cdr3_nt: TGTGCCAGCAGCCAGGGACTAGCGGGAGCAAATGAGCAGTTCTTC; cdr3_aa: CASSQGLAGANEQFF
clone_size: many; d_call: TRBD2; v_call: TRBV20-1; j_call: TRBJ2-1; cdr3_length: 16; cdr3_nt: TGCAGTGCTAGAGGCCCTTTAGCGGGGAACTACAATGAGCAGTTCTTC; cdr3_aa: CSARGPLAGNYNEQFF
clone_size: many; d_call: TRBD2; v_call: TRBV20-1; j_call: TRBJ2-5; cdr3_length: 16; cdr3_nt: TGCAGTGCTAGATCCCGGACTAGCGGGCTTCAAGAGACCCAGTACTTC; cdr3_aa: CSARSRTSGLQETQYF
clone_size: .; d_call: .; v_call: TRBV3-1; j_call: TRBJ2-3; cdr3_length: 11; cdr3_nt: TGTGCCACCGTGGGGGCAGATACGCAGTATTTT; cdr3_aa: CATVGADTQYF
clone_size: .; d_call: .; v_call: TRBV28; j_call: TRBJ1-2; cdr3_length: 12; cdr3_nt: TGTGCCAGCAGTTTAGAGGAGGGGTATTATACCTTC; cdr3_aa: CASSLEEGYYTF
clone_size: few; d_call: TRBD1; v_call: TRBV18; j_call: TRBJ1-2; cdr3_length: 15; cdr3_nt: TGTGCCAGCACGACGGGGGCAGGGGGAACGAGAGGCTACACCTTC; cdr3_aa: CASTTGAGGTRGYTF
clone_size: many; d_call: TRBD2; v_call: TRBV2; j_call: TRBJ2-2; cdr3_length: 19; cdr3_nt: TGTGCCAGCAGTTTGACTAGCGGGAGGGCCTGGGGGAACACCGGGGAGCTGTTTTTT; cdr3_aa: CASSLTSGRAWGNTGELFF
clone_size: many; d_call: .; v_call: TRBV20-1; j_call: TRBJ1-5; cdr3_length: 15; cdr3_nt: TGCAGTGCTAGAGAGGGGGGGAATAGCAATCAGCCCCAGCATTTT; cdr3_aa: CSAREGGNSNQPQHF
clone_size: many; d_call: .; v_call: TRBV6-2/TRBV6-3; j_call: TRBJ1-6; cdr3_length: 16; cdr3_nt: TGTGCCAGCAGTTACCGGCGGGGGGCGAGGAATTCACCCCTCCACTTT; cdr3_aa: CASSYRRGARNSPLHF
clone_size: many; d_call: TRBD2; v_call: TRBV11-3; j_call: TRBJ2-1; cdr3_length: 15; cdr3_nt: TGTGCCAGCAGCTTAGGACTAGCGGGAGTGAATGAGCAGTTCTTC; cdr3_aa: CASSLGLAGVNEQFF
clone_size: many; d_call: TRBD1; v_call: TRBV5-1; j_call: TRBJ2-5; cdr3_length: 15; cdr3_nt: TGCGCCAGCAGCCCGCATACAGGGGGCCAAGAGACCCAGTACTTC; cdr3_aa: CASSPHTGGQETQYF
clone_size: many; d_call: .; v_call: TRBV9; j_call: TRBJ2-7; cdr3_length: 13; cdr3_nt: TGTGCCAGCGGGCAGGGGCAAGTTTACGAGCAGTACTTC; cdr3_aa: CASGQGQVYEQYF
clone_size: many; d_call: TRBD2; v_call: TRBV9; j_call: TRBJ2-1; cdr3_length: 16; cdr3_nt: TGTGCCAGCAGCCCCAGGCTAGCGGGAGTTTTTAATGAGCAGTTCTTC; cdr3_aa: CASSPRLAGVFNEQFF
clone_size: many; d_call: .; v_call: TRBV6-2/TRBV6-3; j_call: TRBJ2-7; cdr3_length: 15; cdr3_nt: TGTGCCAGCAGACCTACTCCCGGACAGAGCTACGAGCAGTACTTC; cdr3_aa: CASRPTPGQSYEQYF
clone_size: .; d_call: TRBD2; v_call: TRBV4-3; j_call: TRBJ2-1; cdr3_length: 17; cdr3_nt: TGCGCCAGCAGCCAAGAGGGGCTAGCGGAGCGAATCAATGAGCAGTTCTTC; cdr3_aa: CASSQEGLAERINEQFF
clone_size: many; d_call: TRBD1; v_call: TRBV7-7; j_call: TRBJ2-2; cdr3_length: 15; cdr3_nt: TGTGCTAGCAGCCGGGACAGGGCCGCCACCGGGGAGCTGTTTTTT; cdr3_aa: CASSRDRAATGELFF
clone_size: .; d_call: .; v_call: TRBV18; j_call: TRBJ2-1; cdr3_length: 14; cdr3_nt: TGTGCCAGCTCACCACGACCCGGGGGTAATGAGCAGTTCTTC; cdr3_aa: CASSPRPGGNEQFF
clone_size: many; d_call: .; v_call: TRBV6-5; j_call: TRBJ1-6; cdr3_length: 17; cdr3_nt: TGTGCCAGCAGCCTAGGGGGGCGAGGGTCAAATAATTCACCCCTCCACTTT; cdr3_aa: CASSLGGRGSNNSPLHF
clone_size: .; d_call: .; v_call: TRBV7-2; j_call: TRBJ2-1; cdr3_length: 15; cdr3_nt: TGTGCCAGCAGCTTAGCTTGGGCCTCGATGAATGAGCAGTTCTTC; cdr3_aa: CASSLAWASMNEQFF
clone_size: medium-sized; d_call: .; v_call: TRBV7-9; j_call: TRBJ1-2; cdr3_length: 16; cdr3_nt: TGTGCCAGCAGCTTACTCACGGAGCCACAAACCTATGGCTACACCTTC; cdr3_aa: CASSLLTEPQTYGYTF
clone_size: many; d_call: TRBD1; v_call: TRBV5-1; j_call: TRBJ1-3; cdr3_length: 15; cdr3_nt: TGCGCCAGCAGCTTGGGAGGGACAGGTGGAAACACCATATATTTT; cdr3_aa: CASSLGGTGGNTIYF